This T cell receptor beta chain was observed in a study of blood T cell repertoires in COVID-19 (dated by TCRdb to the early 2020s). General notes on the study: Samples covering the acute and convalescent phases of COVID-19 were provided by collaborators in the United States, Italy and Spain. Nearly every sample came with metadata listing a de-identified subject ID, COVID-19 status, age in years and sex. The prospective study material was composed of cDNA or gDNA derived from T cells, B-cell-depleted T cells, or PBMCs. The repertoires were made available in a free public database intended to serve as a resource for research on the immune response to SARS-CoV-2. The samples were drawn from the first 160 participants of the ongoing ImmuneRACE study and from 950 to 1,500 subjects provided by 6 global collaborators. Deeply sampled blood TCRbeta repertoires from subjects exposed to, actively infected with, or recovered from COVID-19 were included in the dataset. Where available, HLA class I and class II types were taken from metadata supplied by the sample provider and were not determined by assay-based typing.

The immunoSEQ Assay, a bias-controlled multiplex PCR, was used to amplify TCRbeta CDR3 regions from genomic DNA. The source study handled its data this way. The number of nucleated cells in each sample was estimated from the amplification of reference gene primers within the assay. To quantify the absolute abundance of each unique TCRbeta CDR3 rearrangement, sequence reads were collapsed and filtered. For each sample, productive Simpson clonality was calculated as the square root of Simpson's diversity index over productive rearrangements. The table was pulled from immuneACCESS by TCRdb, which kept in-frame rearrangements only. Such tables lose some clones; where checked, under half of the loss comes from unresolved V genes, and the rest has no known cause. The V and J calls and the clone size are those of that table, but D and trimming were determined from the DNA. This sample comprises under 75,000 clones, about 88% of them detected only once. Approximately 7.4% of the sample lies in the top ten.

Deletion took 6 bases off V and 5 bases off J, with a span of 19 bases between the germline ends. As encoded in the germline V gene, CDR1 is MNHEY while CDR2 is SVGAGI. The CDR3 numbers 15 residues from cysteine through phenylalanine. Only the CDR3 DNA stays, 45 bases, in frame from base 1. Study-wide findings and limitations: How much clinical and demographic metadata was included differed by source and by participant, and the metadata was provided uncurated.

A word on this clone: Its binding antigen is unknown. Base qualities are not provided; no much larger clone lies one nucleotide away.

Whole blood was collected in K2EDTA tubes by collaborating institutions according to the institutions' own protocols. For TCRbeta analysis, collaborator samples were shipped as frozen whole blood, as isolated PBMCs, or as DNA extracted from either sample type. The sequencing sample was made of peripheral blood. This receptor chain uses TRBV6-5 and TRBJ2-5; TRBD2 is a weak D gene call, 6 bases matching. The receptor was isolated from a man over 45 with active COVID-19. CDR3 protein: CASRIAAAPRETQYF. The nucleotide sequence is TGTGCCAGCAGGATAGCGGCGGCCCCTCGGGAGACCCAGTACTTC.